This is a list of T cell receptor beta chains from one sample in a study of T cell clonotyping in hematopoietic cell transplantation. TCRdb's copy holds only in-frame clones and misses some; the assay was immunoSEQ multiplex PCR. The repertoire holds about 69,000 clones, with less than 96% as singletons. The specimen comprised peripheral blood mononuclear cells, sampled before stem cell transplant. Receptors were obtained from a woman between 50 and 59 years old with acute myeloid leukemia. Some clones in this sample may be carry-over from other donors' samples. CDR3s include the opening cysteine and the closing phenylalanine or tryptophan. A D gene is named only where the DNA matches it firmly. Only some rows state a clone size, as once, few, many or a class for expanded clones.

J: TRBJ2-5
D: .
size: once
V: TRBV7-9
DNA: TGTGCCAGCAGCTTTTCCCAAGAGACCCAGTACTTC
CDR3: CASSFSQETQYF

J: TRBJ2-7
D: .
size: .
V: TRBV10-1
DNA: TGCGCCAGGGTGAAAGAGGGCACCACCGGCTACGAGCAGTACTTC
CDR3: CARVKEGTTGYEQYF

J: TRBJ2-3
D: TRBD2
size: once
V: TRBV6-1
DNA: TGTGCCAGCAGTGCTACCCGACTAGCGGGGCAAGAAGATAGCACAGATACGCAGTATTTT
CDR3: CASSATRLAGQEDSTDTQYF

J: TRBJ1-5
D: .
size: .
V: TRBV2
DNA: TGTGCCAGCGGGCGTCGACAGCCTGATCTTTATAGCAATCAGCCCCAGCATTTT
CDR3: CASGRRQPDLYSNQPQHF

J: TRBJ1-1
D: .
size: .
V: TRBV14
DNA: TGTGCCAGCAGCCAGTGGGTGAACACTGAAGCTTTCTTT
CDR3: CASSQWVNTEAFF

J: TRBJ1-1
D: .
size: .
V: TRBV29-1
DNA: TGCAGCGTTATACGGGGGGCGCTTGACACTGAAGCTTTCTTT
CDR3: CSVIRGALDTEAFF

J: TRBJ2-7
D: .
size: .
V: TRBV5-1
DNA: TGCGCCAGCAGCTTGGAGGGGGTTCTAAGCTACGAGCAGTACTTC
CDR3: CASSLEGVLSYEQYF

J: TRBJ2-7
D: TRBD1
size: .
V: TRBV29-1
DNA: TGCAGCGCCAAGAGGGGACAGGTAGCCTACGAGCAGTACTTC
CDR3: CSAKRGQVAYEQYF

J: TRBJ1-6
D: .
size: .
V: TRBV30
DNA: TGTGCCTGGACCCGGGGGGCAGGGCATTCACCCCTCCACTTT
CDR3: CAWTRGAGHSPLHF

J: TRBJ2-7
D: TRBD1
size: .
V: TRBV6-1
DNA: TGTGCCAGCAGTCCATCTACAGGGGGCTCCTACGAGCAGTACTTC
CDR3: CASSPSTGGSYEQYF

J: TRBJ1-5
D: .
size: once
V: TRBV2
DNA: TGTGCCAGCAGTGAAGCACTCAAGGCCAATCAGCCCCAGCATTTT
CDR3: CASSEALKANQPQHF

J: TRBJ1-2
D: .
size: .
V: TRBV6-5
DNA: TGTGCCAGCAGGCGCACGGGACGGATCCTCTATGGCTACACCTTC
CDR3: CASRRTGRILYGYTF

J: TRBJ2-7
D: .
size: .
V: TRBV28
DNA: TGTGCCAGCAGTTTCATTGGGGGCTACGAGCAGTACTTC
CDR3: CASSFIGGYEQYF

J: TRBJ2-1
D: TRBD2
size: .
V: TRBV27
DNA: TGTGCCAGCAGTACCCAACCGGGACTAACTTACAATGAGCAGTTCTTC
CDR3: CASSTQPGLTYNEQFF

J: TRBJ1-2
D: TRBD1
size: .
V: TRBV6-5
DNA: TGTGCCACACAGGGGGCCAACTATGGCTACACCTTC
CDR3: CATQGANYGYTF

J: TRBJ2-7
D: TRBD2
size: .
V: TRBV28
DNA: TGTGCCAGCAGTTCGACTAGCGGGAACTCCTACGAGCAGTACTTC
CDR3: CASSSTSGNSYEQYF

J: TRBJ1-1
D: TRBD1
size: .
V: TRBV30
DNA: TGTGCCTGGACCGGGACAGTCTGGATGAACACTGAAGCTTTCTTT
CDR3: CAWTGTVWMNTEAFF

J: TRBJ1-1
D: .
size: .
V: TRBV4-2
DNA: TGTGCCAGCAGCTACCCCCGTGGGACAACGAACACTGAAGCTTTCTTT
CDR3: CASSYPRGTTNTEAFF

J: TRBJ2-7
D: TRBD2
size: .
V: TRBV6-6
DNA: TGTGCCAGCGATCCAGCGGGGGCCTACGAGCAGTACTTC
CDR3: CASDPAGAYEQYF

J: TRBJ2-7
D: .
size: .
V: TRBV29-1
DNA: TGCAGCGTAACCGGGACTGTCGACGAGCAGTACTTC
CDR3: CSVTGTVDEQYF

J: TRBJ2-3
D: .
size: .
V: TRBV7-2
DNA: TGTGCCAGCAGTCTAAGGCCAACGGGATTTAGCACAGATACGCAGTATTTT
CDR3: CASSLRPTGFSTDTQYF

J: TRBJ2-1
D: TRBD2
size: .
V: TRBV11-2
DNA: TGTGCCAGCAGCTTAGTCGTCCAGCGGGAAAGGTATGAGCAGTTCTTC
CDR3: CASSLVVQRERYEQFF